These T cell receptor beta chains were read from a single sample in a study of shared clonotypes between healthy human individuals. The data were produced by immunoSEQ multiplex PCR, yet TCRdb's version contains in-frame clones alone and is incomplete. The sample contains about 450,000 clones, around 79% of which appear only once. The sequenced sample was PBMCs. Receptors were obtained from a woman aged 40 to 55 in good health. Some clones in this sample may be carry-over from other donors' samples. The CDR3 runs from the conserved cysteine through the conserved F or W. Fields, in order: clone size, V gene, J gene, D gene, CDR3 DNA, CDR3 protein. The D gene is left open where the match is weak. Not all rows give a size; the values are once, few, many and, for expanded clones, a class.

NA	TRBV28	TRBJ2-2	NA	TGTGCCAGCCTACAACCGCTGGGGGACGGGGAGCTGTTTTTT	CASLQPLGDGELFF
few	TRBV6-4	TRBJ1-2	TRBD1	TGTGCCATCCGAGTCGGGACAGGGGTCTATGGCTACACCTTC	CAIRVGTGVYGYTF
NA	TRBV7-9	TRBJ2-7	TRBD2	TGTGCCAGCAGCATCGGGACTAGCGTATCCTACGAGCAGTACTTC	CASSIGTSVSYEQYF
many	TRBV19	TRBJ2-7	NA	TGTGCCAGTAGTATAGGACCGGGACGCTTAGACGAGCAGTACTTC	CASSIGPGRLDEQYF
NA	TRBV15	TRBJ1-1	NA	TGTGCCACCAGCAGAGAGGGGCAGGGGATGGTCGGCACTGAAGCTTTCTTT	CATSREGQGMVGTEAFF
NA	TRBV30	TRBJ2-2	NA	TGTGCCTGGAGTCCGGACCCAGCGGGTCCCGGGGAGCTGTTTTTT	CAWSPDPAGPGELFF
once	TRBV6-6	TRBJ1-5	TRBD1	TGTGCCAGCAGCGCCGCCAAGGACAGGGCTATACAGCCCCAGCATTTT	CASSAAKDRAIQPQHF
NA	TRBV15	TRBJ2-1	NA	TGTGCCACCAGGGGTCCGGGCGCCTACAATGAGCAGTTCTTC	CATRGPGAYNEQFF
NA	TRBV12-2	TRBJ2-2	NA	TGTGCAAGTCGCCCGGGGCCGAACACCGGGGAGCTGTTTTTT	CASRPGPNTGELFF
NA	TRBV4-2	TRBJ1-4	TRBD1	TGTGCCAGCAGCGCACAGGGGATCGATGAAAAACTGTTTTTT	CASSAQGIDEKLFF
NA	TRBV29-1	TRBJ2-1	NA	TGCAGCGCCCTCCGGGACACCCTCGAGCAGTTCTTC	CSALRDTLEQFF
NA	TRBV28	TRBJ1-5	NA	TGTGCCAGCAGTCCCCCCCCAAATCAGCCCCAGCATTTT	CASSPPPNQPQHF
NA	TRBV11-2	TRBJ2-5	TRBD2	TGTGCCAGCAGCGTAGCCGGGTTCGCGGGAGGACAAGAGACCCAGTACTTC	CASSVAGFAGGQETQYF
NA	TRBV29-1	TRBJ2-7	NA	TGCAGCGTTGGGCAGGGGCGGTTTTACGAGCAGTACTTC	CSVGQGRFYEQYF
NA	TRBV18	TRBJ1-1	NA	TGTGCCAGCTCCGAGGGCAGGGTAACTGAAGCTTTCTTT	CASSEGRVTEAFF
NA	TRBV29-1	TRBJ2-3	NA	TGCAGCGTTGGGCGGCCCGGAGATACGCAGTATTTT	CSVGRPGDTQYF
NA	TRBV6-5	TRBJ2-2	NA	TGTGCCAGCAGTCATCAGGGGACCGGGGAGCTGTTTTTT	CASSHQGTGELFF
NA	TRBV11-1	TRBJ2-3	TRBD2	TGTGCCAGCAGAGACCGGGAGGGCCCCACAGATACGCAGTATTTT	CASRDREGPTDTQYF